The 15 T cell receptor beta chains in this list originate from one sample, sequenced in a study of cytomegalovirus exposure and HLA in healthy donors (dated by TCRdb to 2016 to 2017). Libraries came from the immunoSEQ multiplex PCR assay. A mixture of 60 forward primers for TCR Vbeta segments and 13 reverse primers for TCR Jbeta segments was used in the multiplex PCR. TCRdb obtained this table from immuneACCESS and retained in-frame rearrangements with V and J assigned. These tables miss some clones; where compared with another copy, unresolved V genes account for less than half of the shortfall, and the remainder is unexplained. Present in this sample are under 150,000 clones, 65% to 75% of which were seen just once. Almost 4.5% of the sample goes to the ten largest clones. The sequenced material came from PBMCs. The source of these receptors is a man in his 60s in good health and CMV-seronegative.

This clone was observed a few times. The gene calls are TRBV5-1 and TRBJ1-4; TRBD1 is a possible D gene (5 bases). The CDR3 runs to 14 residues. Trimming took off 4 bases at V and 5 bases at J, with 12 bases between the two ends. Germline CDR1 and CDR2: SGHRS and YFSETQ. CDR3 sequence (DNA): TGCGCCAGCAGCCCGGGACTGACAAATGAAAAACTGTTTTTT. Translation: CASSPGLTNEKLFF.

The chain uses TRBV12-5 and TRBJ2-6; unclear D gene. Germline CDR1 is LGHNT and CDR2 is FRNRAP. The CDR3 totals 11 residues. The CDR3 DNA reads as TGTGTCCTGTCTGGGGCCAACGTCCTGACTTTC. It is translated as CVLSGANVLTF.

This chain uses TRBV5-1 with TRBJ1-1; D unresolved. The V end lost 4 bases, the J end lost 0 bases, and 7 bases lay between the germline ends. Germline V gene sequence: CDR1 SGHRS, CDR2 YFSETQ. The CDR3 runs 13 residues. The CDR3 DNA follows: TGCGCCAGCAGCGAGATCATGAACACTGAAGCTTTCTTT. As protein: CASSEIMNTEAFF.

This chain joins TRBV28 and TRBJ2-2, with D perhaps TRBD1 (5 bases). This CDR3 has 14 amino acids. Trimming took off 5 bases at V and 3 bases at J, with 10 bases between the two ends. Per germline, CDR1 MDHEN and CDR2 SYDVKM. For the CDR3, the DNA is TGTGCCAGCAGTCCGGACACTTACACCGGGGAGCTGTTTTTT. As protein: CASSPDTYTGELFF.

This clone was recorded once. This chain links TRBV7-3 with TRBJ2-1, with TRBD2 identical over 8 bases. CDR1 SGHTA and CDR2 FQGTGA come from the germline V gene. J lost 0 bases, V lost 6 bases, and 7 bases had no gene match. The CDR3 totals 16 residues. CDR3 DNA: TGTGCCAGCAGTAAACCGGGACTAGACTCCTACAATGAGCAGTTCTTC. Its translation is CASSKPGLDSYNEQFF.

CDR3 loop: CASSPGSVGLHF. CDR3 in DNA: TGTGCCAGCAGTCCAGGGTCGGTTGGGCTCCACTTT. This chain connects TRBV6-6 to TRBJ1-6, with a weak D call TRBD1 (5 bases). The germline CDR1 and CDR2 sequences are MNHNY and SVGAGI (reference sequence). This CDR3 has 12 residues. Trimming left V 5 bases short and J 16 bases short, with 15 bases between.

As concerns this clone: Distinct nucleotide sequences in the sample also encode this CDR3. This sequence joins TRBV29-1 and TRBJ2-7; the D is unclear. V gave up 4 bases and J gave up 2 bases, with 6 bases separating them. Looked up from germline, CDR1 is SQVTM and CDR2 is ANQGSEA. The CDR3 loop spans 11 amino acids. CDR3 DNA sequence: TGCAGCGTTGCCGAGACCTACGAGCAGTACTTC. Translating gives CSVAETYEQYF.

V usage is TRBV7-2 and J usage is TRBJ2-7; no firm D call. Germline V gene sequence: CDR1 SGHTA, CDR2 FQGNSA. V lost 0 bases to trimming and J lost 7 bases, with 7 bases between them. The CDR3 sequence is 12 residues long. CDR3 residues: CASSLAVGEQYF. DNA for the CDR3: TGTGCCAGCAGCTTAGCGGTCGGGGAGCAGTACTTC.

This clone was recorded a few times. The J gene is TRBJ2-3, the V gene TRBV6-5; 7 bases fit TRBD2. This CDR3 has 14 residues. Trimming removed 5 bases from V and 2 bases from J; junction bases left unmatched: 4. Germline V gene data show CDR1 as MNHEY and CDR2 as SVGAGI. The CDR3, as DNA: TGTGCCAGCAGTCGAGGGACTACCACAGATACGCAGTATTTT. The encoded protein is CASSRGTTTDTQYF.

The chain is built from TRBV29-1 and TRBJ2-7; TRBD1 matches at 10 bases. Germline V gene lookup returns CDR1 SQVTM and CDR2 ANQGSEA. The CDR3 length is 13 residues. The V and J ends lost 4 bases and 4 bases, in that order; junction bases with no gene match: 4. CDR3 nucleotides: TGCAGCGTTGTGACAGGGGGCAGGTACGAGCAGTACTTC. This translates into CSVVTGGRYEQYF.

The chain employs TRBV7-9 and TRBJ2-5, with TRBD1 as a possible D gene (6 bases). This CDR3 comprises 13 residues. The germline V gene has CDR1 SEHNR and CDR2 FQNEAQ (reference sequence). The germline V and J ends were trimmed by 5 bases and 2 bases, with 9 bases remaining between them. CDR3: CASSQDSQETQYF. In DNA, the CDR3 is TGTGCCAGCAGCCAGGACAGTCAAGAGACCCAGTACTTC.

The chain uses TRBV5-4 and TRBJ2-1, with TRBD1 as a possible D gene (6 bases). The CDR3 sequence is 17 residues long. V was cut by 4 bases and J by 9 bases, with 26 bases left in between. Germline lookup yields CDR1 SGHNT and CDR2 YYREEE (reference sequence). CDR3 region: CASSRARGRGQLGEQFF. CDR3 DNA sequence: TGTGCCAGCAGCAGGGCCCGGGGCCGGGGACAATTAGGTGAGCAGTTCTTC. The full variable domain, its missing parts supplied by reference TRBV5-4 and TRBJ2-1, is ETGVTQSPTHLIKTRGQQVTLRCSSQSGHNTVSWYQQALGQGPQFIFQYYREEENGRGNFPPRFSGLQFPNYSSELNVNALELDDSALYLCASSRARGRGQLGEQFFGPGTRLTVL.

The chain combines TRBV5-1 with TRBJ2-7, with a tentative D call TRBD2 (6 bases). This CDR3 contains 16 residues. Per the germline V gene, CDR1 is SGHRS and CDR2 is YFSETQ. Trimming cost V 0 bases and J 6 bases, with 19 bases left between them. The CDR3 DNA sequence: TGCGCCAGCAGCTTGGCAGGTTCCCGAACTAGCTCCGAGCAGTACTTC. This gives the protein CASSLAGSRTSSEQYF.

V and J are TRBV27 and TRBJ1-1; possibly TRBD1 for D (6 bases). Germline lookup yields CDR1 MNHEY and CDR2 SMNVEV (reference sequence). V was pared by 3 bases and J by 4 bases, with 21 bases between. This CDR3 contains 17 residues. The CDR3 is CASSFVYRERRGTEAFF. The CDR3 nucleotides are TGTGCCAGCAGTTTTGTCTACAGGGAGCGACGAGGCACTGAAGCTTTCTTT.

The chain carries TRBV28 and TRBJ1-1; D is ambiguous. Germline loops: CDR1 MDHEN, CDR2 SYDVKM. The CDR3 spans 14 residues. Trimming pared 7 bases from V and 5 bases from J, leaving 17 bases between. The CDR3 region has the DNA TGTGCCAGCACCGAAAGACCGGGTCTTACTGAAGCTTTCTTT. Translation gives CASTERPGLTEAFF.